The TCR beta chain described here comes from a study of T cell repertoires in cytomegalovirus infection (dated by TCRdb to about 2019). Context from the whole study: Alongside well-studied HLA-B-restricted epitopes, the peptide stimulations were aimed at recently identified HLA-C-restricted CMV epitopes, whose presentation resists viral immunomodulation. Donor HLA type was relevant to the analysis, because carriage of CMV infection together with the matching HLA type was indicated by public TCR beta signatures.

A word on this clonotype: The antigen it binds to is not known. It has no much larger one-base neighbor in the sample; base qualities were not kept.

Overall study outcomes, separate from this receptor: In both this cohort and an independent cohort of several hundred donors, the cumulative frequency of public TCR beta family members distinguished carriers of CMV infection plus the relevant HLA type. In the ex vivo response, HLA-C-restricted CMV-specific TCR beta clonotypes were dominant, and in two of eight donors the single most frequent clonotype came from this HLA-C-restricted group.

This sample was sequenced with an Illumina HiSeq 1500. TCRdb trimmed public reads at Q25 via fastp, called clones via MiXCR and kept in-frame beta chains. When rows share a CDR3 protein, they turn into one entry using the most common DNA and genes. The table for this sample lists around 710,000 distinct CDR3 sequences; about 28% of them were counted only once. About 12% of the sample goes to the ten largest clones. Germline trimming amounts to 5 bases on V and 7 bases on J, with 7 as the count of junction bases outside the gene matches. Looking up the germline V gene yields CDR1 SGHAT and CDR2 FQNNGV. Taken from cysteine to phenylalanine, the CDR3 has 15 residues. Here the CDR3 DNA is all that survives: 45 bases in frame from base 1. The treatment or condition tag for this specimen amounts to: in vitro stimulation with specific CMV peptide epitopes to enrich CMV-specific T cells.

This sample comprised cultured CD8+ T cells from PBMCs, obtained from culture after CMV antigen stimulation. The chain was built from TRBV11-2 and TRBJ1-6, and 8 junctional nucleotides match TRBD1. This receptor was identified in a human donor in good health (CMV status not recorded). Some clones in this sample may be carry-over from other donors' samples. The CDR3 corresponds to CASSLTGQENSPLHF. The nucleotide sequence reads as follows: TGTGCCAGCAGCCTTACGGGACAGGAGAATTCACCCCTCCACTTT.